This TCR beta chain is drawn from a study of CD8 T cells in Susac syndrome. Reverse transcription of roughly 0.5 to 1 ug RNA was carried out with random hexamers. A single record per CDR3 protein comes from TCRdb applying MiXCR to the immunoSEQ multiplex PCR reads. This sample has fewer than 200,000 distinct CDR3 sequences, with approximately 95% found just once. The V and J ends lost 4 bases and 6 bases respectively, with 10 bases between them. Germline CDR1 and CDR2: MNHEY and SVGAGI. CDR3 size: 13 residues. The V and J genes are TRBV6-5 and TRBJ1-5; a possible D gene is TRBD1 (6 bases). Source material: CD4+ T cells from PBMCs. This TCR was sampled from a human donor in good health. CDR3 coding DNA: TGTGCCAGCAGTTCCAGGGGCGGTCAGCCCCAGCATTTT. Residues: CASSSRGGQPQHF.